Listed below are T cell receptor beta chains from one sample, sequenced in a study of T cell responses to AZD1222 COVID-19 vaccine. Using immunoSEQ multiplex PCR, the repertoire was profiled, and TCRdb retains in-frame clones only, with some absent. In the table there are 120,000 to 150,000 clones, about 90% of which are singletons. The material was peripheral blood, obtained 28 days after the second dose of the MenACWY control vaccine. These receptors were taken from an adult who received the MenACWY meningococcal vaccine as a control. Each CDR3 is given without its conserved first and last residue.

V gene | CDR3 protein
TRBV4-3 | ASSQDLAGVLRTGELF
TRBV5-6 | ASSPNFGGQY
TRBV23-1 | ASSQSQREGAYEQY
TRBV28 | ASSFDSYLSYEQY
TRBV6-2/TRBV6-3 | ASSYLRLGNTGELF
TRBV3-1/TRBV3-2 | ASSQRPGDQETQY
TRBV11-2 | ASSSGGRMNTGELF
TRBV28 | ASSTPTSGRLETQY
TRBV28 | ATESLGDTGPYGYT
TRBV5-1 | ASRSGFEWDTEAF
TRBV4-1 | ASSQGTGPFMNTEAF
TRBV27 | ASFSGSSYNEQF
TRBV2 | ASSDWGANYGYT
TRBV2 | ASSAATGDGYGYT
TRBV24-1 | ATSDSQGPNQPQH
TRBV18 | ASSPPVHTDTQY
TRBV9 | ASSAITDTQY
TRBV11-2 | ASSFAGQNIQY
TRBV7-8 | ASSANPGQGGEKLF
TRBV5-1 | ASSSGDNSPLH
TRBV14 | ASSQIEPTGELF
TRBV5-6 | ASGSRRANEQF
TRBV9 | ASSVGNGYT
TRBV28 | ASGNQWANSPLH
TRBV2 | ASRESTYSYNEQF
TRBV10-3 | AISSTRVDTGELF
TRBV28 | ASSFPTGYGNGYT
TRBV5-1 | ASSLDRVEETQY
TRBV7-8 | ASSLATSGSVLTQY
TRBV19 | ASSITGLDTDTQY
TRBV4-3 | ASSQDRAHPTKNIQY
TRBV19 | ASMETRDRVDTQY
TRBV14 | ASSQDRLAGGTNTGELF
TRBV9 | ASSPPGGDTQY
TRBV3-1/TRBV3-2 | ASSQDRGSQTEKLF
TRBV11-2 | ASRHSGQAQETQY
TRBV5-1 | ASSVQVPIGDGYT
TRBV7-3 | ASAGGAGVESEQY
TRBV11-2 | ASSLFGDSYEQY
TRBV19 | ASSMRVSYNEQF
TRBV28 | ASRPDTNEKLF
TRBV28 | ASSPPVREQF
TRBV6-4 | ASSTEEVSGELF